The T cell receptor (beta chain) under discussion was sequenced for a study of shared clonotypes between healthy human individuals. Comment on this clone: The antigen is not known.

TCRdb's table, derived via immunoSEQ multiplex PCR, lists solely in-frame clones and lacks some. This table holds about 680,000 clones, about 91% found once. The naive CD8 population came from CD45RO-negative cells selected for CCR7, without terminally differentiated effector memory CD45RA+ cells. Those who donated were healthy HIV-negative adults, with no recent acute infections or vaccinations reported. There were only Caucasian adults among the donors, and all lived in Nashville, Tennessee. Whole-study findings and limits: An anticipated effect of sequencing depth on clonotype sharing among donors was recognized. Specimens sampled were limited to blood, with tissue repertoires likely differing.

V lost 1 base and J 0 bases, leaving 7 bases between the germline ends. In germline, CDR1 is MGHRA, CDR2 YSYEKL. The CDR3 extends over 16 amino acids. The material sequenced was naive CD8+ T cells sorted from blood. This TCR was recovered from a young man in good health. The V call is TRBV4-1, the J call TRBJ2-6, with D uncertain. Written as DNA, the CDR3 is TGCGCCAGCAGCCAAGGACCAGACTCTGGGGCCAACGTCCTGACTTTC. It encodes CASSQGPDSGANVLTF.